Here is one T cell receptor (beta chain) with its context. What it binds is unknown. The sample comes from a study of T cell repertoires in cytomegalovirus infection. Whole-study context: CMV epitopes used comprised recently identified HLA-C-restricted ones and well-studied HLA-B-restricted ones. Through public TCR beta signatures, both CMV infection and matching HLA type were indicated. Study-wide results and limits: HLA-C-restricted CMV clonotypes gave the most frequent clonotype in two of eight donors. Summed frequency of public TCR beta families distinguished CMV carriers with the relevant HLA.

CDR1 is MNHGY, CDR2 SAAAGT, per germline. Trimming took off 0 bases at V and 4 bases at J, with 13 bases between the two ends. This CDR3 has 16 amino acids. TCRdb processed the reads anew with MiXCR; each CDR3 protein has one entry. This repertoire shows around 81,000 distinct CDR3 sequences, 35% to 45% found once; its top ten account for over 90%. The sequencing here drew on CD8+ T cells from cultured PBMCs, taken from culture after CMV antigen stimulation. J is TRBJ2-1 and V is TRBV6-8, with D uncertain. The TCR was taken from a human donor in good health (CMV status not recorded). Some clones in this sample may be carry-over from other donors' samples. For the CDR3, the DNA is TGTGCCAGCAGTTACTCGGCGTCCACGGTTTACAATGAGCAGTTCTTC. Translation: CASSYSASTVYNEQFF.